This TCR beta chain was captured by sequencing in a study of blood T cell repertoires in COVID-19 (dated by TCRdb to the early 2020s). Regarding the study in general: Collaborator samples came from the United States, Italy and Spain and covered acute and convalescent phases of COVID-19. A de-identified subject ID, COVID-19 status, age in years and sex were almost always included in the sample metadata. The dataset comprised deeply sampled blood TCRbeta repertoires from subjects exposed to, actively infected with, or recovered from COVID-19. HLA class I and class II types, where available, came from metadata supplied by the sample provider rather than from assay-based typing. The prospective study material was composed of cDNA or gDNA derived from T cells, B-cell-depleted T cells, or PBMCs. The repertoires were released in a freely available public database meant as a resource for research on the immune response to SARS-CoV-2. Samples were obtained from the ongoing ImmuneRACE study (first 160 participants) and from 1,254 subjects provided by 6 global collaborators. What the study reported, not specific to this receptor: The amount of clinical and demographic metadata varied by source and participant and was provided uncurated.

Note on this clone: Its antigen is not yet known. Base qualities are not recorded, but no much larger clone differs from it by a single base.

The CDR3 sequence holds 15 residues, the cysteine and phenylalanine included. The kept DNA is CDR3 alone, 45 bases in frame from the first base. At the junction V is shortened by 5 bases and J by 0 bases, with 12 bases in between. According to the germline V gene, CDR1 reads SGHAT and CDR2 reads FQNNGV. TCRbeta CDR3 regions were amplified from genomic DNA by means of the immunoSEQ Assay, a bias-controlled multiplex PCR. The source study handled its data this way. The number of nucleated cells in each sample was estimated by amplification of reference gene primers within the assay. To quantify the absolute abundance of each unique TCRbeta CDR3 rearrangement, sequence reads were collapsed and filtered. Productive Simpson clonality was computed per sample as the square root of Simpson's diversity index over productive rearrangements. TCRdb mirrors the immuneACCESS table, restricted to in-frame sequences. Some clones are absent from its copies; in checked studies, under half trace to an unresolved V gene, and the reason for the others is unknown. D and trimming were read from the DNA, whereas the V and J calls and clone size are those reported in that table. A total of a few hundred thousand clones appear in this sample, over 70% of them only once. The ten top clones hold roughly 2.8% of the sample.

Whole blood was collected in K2EDTA tubes by collaborating institutions according to the institutions' own protocols. Collaborator samples were shipped for TCRbeta analysis as frozen whole blood, isolated PBMCs, or DNA extracted from either sample type. Recombination joined TRBV11-2 with TRBJ2-3, with the D gene too uncertain to name. The sample was peripheral blood. This receptor was taken from a man in his fifties with active or convalescent COVID-19. The DNA sequence follows: TGTGCCAGCAGCCACCGACTGCGTAGCACAGATACGCAGTATTTT. This is translated as CASSHRLRSTDTQYF.